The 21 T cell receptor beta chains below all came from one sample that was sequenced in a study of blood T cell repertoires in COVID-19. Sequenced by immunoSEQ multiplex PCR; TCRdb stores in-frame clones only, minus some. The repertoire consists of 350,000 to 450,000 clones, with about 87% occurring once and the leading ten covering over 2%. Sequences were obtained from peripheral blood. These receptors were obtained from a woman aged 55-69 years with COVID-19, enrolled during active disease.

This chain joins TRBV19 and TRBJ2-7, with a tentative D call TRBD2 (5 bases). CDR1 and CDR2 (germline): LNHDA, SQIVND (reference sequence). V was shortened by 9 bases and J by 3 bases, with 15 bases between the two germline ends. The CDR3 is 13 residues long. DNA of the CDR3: TGTGCCAGCAGTGGAGGCCTAATCTACGAGCAGTACTTC. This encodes CASSGGLIYEQYF. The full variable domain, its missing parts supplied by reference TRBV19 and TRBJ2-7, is DGGITQSPKYLFRKEGQNVTLSCEQNLNHDAMYWYRQDPGQGLRLIYYSQIVNDFQKGDIAEGYSVSREKKESFPLTVTSAQKNPTAFYLCASSGGLIYEQYFGPGTRLTVT.

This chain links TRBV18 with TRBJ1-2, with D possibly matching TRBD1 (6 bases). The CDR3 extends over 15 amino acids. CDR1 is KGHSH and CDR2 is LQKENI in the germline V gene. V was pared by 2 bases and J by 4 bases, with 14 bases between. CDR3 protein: CASSPFDRNIYGYTF. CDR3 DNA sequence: TGTGCCAGCTCACCATTTGACAGGAACATCTATGGCTACACCTTC.

CDR3 coding DNA: TGTGCCAGCTCTTTCACTGATGGAGCTCCCACCGGGGAGCTGTTTTTT. It translates to CASSFTDGAPTGELFF. V is TRBV7-2 and J is TRBJ2-2; D unclear. Germline loops: CDR1 SGHTA, CDR2 FQGNSA. Trimming shortened V by 8 bases and J by 4 bases, and 20 bases separated the two germline ends. CDR3 length equals 16 residues.

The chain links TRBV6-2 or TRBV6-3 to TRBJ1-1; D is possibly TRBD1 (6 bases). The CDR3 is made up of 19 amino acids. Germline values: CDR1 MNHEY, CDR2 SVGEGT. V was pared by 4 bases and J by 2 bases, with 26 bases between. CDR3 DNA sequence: TGTGCCAGCAGTTTTGCGAAAAGGGGGTTCAGGCGATCTAACACTGAAGCTTTCTTT. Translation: CASSFAKRGFRRSNTEAFF.

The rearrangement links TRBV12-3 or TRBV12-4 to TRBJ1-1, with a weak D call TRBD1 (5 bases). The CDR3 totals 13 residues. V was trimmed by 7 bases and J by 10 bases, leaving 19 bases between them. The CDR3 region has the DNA TGTGCCAGCACCTCGACAGAGACGGTAGTAGCTTTCTTT. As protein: CASTSTETVVAFF.

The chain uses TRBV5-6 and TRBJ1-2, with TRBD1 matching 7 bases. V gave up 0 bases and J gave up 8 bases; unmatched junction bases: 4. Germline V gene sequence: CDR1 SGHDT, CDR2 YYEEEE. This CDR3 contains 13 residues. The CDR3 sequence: CASSLGQGWGYTF. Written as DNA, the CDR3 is TGTGCCAGCAGCTTGGGACAGGGCTGGGGCTACACCTTC.

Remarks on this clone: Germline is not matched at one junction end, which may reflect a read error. In nucleotides, the CDR3 is TGTGCCAGTAGTCTAGACAGCGTCACCGAAGCTTTCTTT. Translated, it gives CASSLDSVTEAFF. The V gene is TRBV19, the J gene TRBJ1-1, with a weak D call TRBD1 (5 bases). The CDR3 has 13 amino acids. Germline V lookup: CDR1 LNHDA, CDR2 SQIVND (reference sequence).

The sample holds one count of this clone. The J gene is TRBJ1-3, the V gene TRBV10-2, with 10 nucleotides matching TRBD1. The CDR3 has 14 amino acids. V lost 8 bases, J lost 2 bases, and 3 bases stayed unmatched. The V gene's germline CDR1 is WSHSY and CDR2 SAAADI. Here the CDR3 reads CASADRGTGNTIYF. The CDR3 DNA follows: TGCGCCAGCGCGGACAGGGGGACTGGAAACACCATATATTTT.

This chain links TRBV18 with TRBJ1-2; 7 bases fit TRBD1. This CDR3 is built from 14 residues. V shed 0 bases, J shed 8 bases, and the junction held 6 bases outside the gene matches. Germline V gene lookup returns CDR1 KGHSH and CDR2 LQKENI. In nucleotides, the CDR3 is TGTGCCAGCTCACCACCGCTGACAGGGAACGGCTACACCTTC. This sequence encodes CASSPPLTGNGYTF.

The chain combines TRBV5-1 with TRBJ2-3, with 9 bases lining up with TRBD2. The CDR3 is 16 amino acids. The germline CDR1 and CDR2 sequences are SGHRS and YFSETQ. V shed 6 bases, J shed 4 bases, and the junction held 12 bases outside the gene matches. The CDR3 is CASKQGSSGGADTQYF. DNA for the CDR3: TGCGCCAGCAAACAGGGGAGTAGCGGGGGCGCAGATACGCAGTATTTT.

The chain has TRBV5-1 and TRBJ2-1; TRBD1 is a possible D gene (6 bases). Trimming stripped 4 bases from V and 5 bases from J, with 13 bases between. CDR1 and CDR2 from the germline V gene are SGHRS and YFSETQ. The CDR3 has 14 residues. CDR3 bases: TGCGCCAGCAGCCTTCAGGGGCCCAACAATGAGCAGTTCTTC. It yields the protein CASSLQGPNNEQFF.

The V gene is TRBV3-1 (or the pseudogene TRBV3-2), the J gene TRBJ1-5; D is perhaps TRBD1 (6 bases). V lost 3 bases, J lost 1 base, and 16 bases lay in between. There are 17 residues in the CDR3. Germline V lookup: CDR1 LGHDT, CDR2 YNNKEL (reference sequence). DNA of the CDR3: TGTGCCAGCAGCCAGAGCCCCTGGACAGCCAGCAATCAGCCCCAGCATTTT. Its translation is CASSQSPWTASNQPQHF.

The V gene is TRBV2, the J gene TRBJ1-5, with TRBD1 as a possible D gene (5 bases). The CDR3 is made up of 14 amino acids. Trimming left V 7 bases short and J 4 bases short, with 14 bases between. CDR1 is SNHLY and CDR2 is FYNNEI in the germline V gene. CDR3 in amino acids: CASNGGLTNQPQHF. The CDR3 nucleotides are TGTGCCAGCAACGGGGGTTTAACAAATCAGCCCCAGCATTTT.

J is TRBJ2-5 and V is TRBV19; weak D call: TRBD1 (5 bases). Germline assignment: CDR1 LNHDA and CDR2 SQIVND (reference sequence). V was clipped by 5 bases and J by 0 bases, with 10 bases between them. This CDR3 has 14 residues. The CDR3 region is CASSAGHNQETQYF. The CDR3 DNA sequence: TGTGCCAGTAGTGCCGGACATAACCAAGAGACCCAGTACTTC.

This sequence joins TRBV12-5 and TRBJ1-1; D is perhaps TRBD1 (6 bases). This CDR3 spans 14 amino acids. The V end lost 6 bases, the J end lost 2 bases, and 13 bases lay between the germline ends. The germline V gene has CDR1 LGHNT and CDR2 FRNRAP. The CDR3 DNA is TGTGCTAGTGGCCCAGGGACACCCAACACTGAAGCTTTCTTT. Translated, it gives CASGPGTPNTEAFF.

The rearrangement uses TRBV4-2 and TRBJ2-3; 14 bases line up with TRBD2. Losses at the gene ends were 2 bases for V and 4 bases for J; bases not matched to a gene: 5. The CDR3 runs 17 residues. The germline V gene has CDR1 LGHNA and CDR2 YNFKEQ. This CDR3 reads CASSQPPGLAGADTQYF. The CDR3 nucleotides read TGTGCCAGCAGCCAACCCCCGGGACTAGCGGGGGCAGATACGCAGTATTTT.

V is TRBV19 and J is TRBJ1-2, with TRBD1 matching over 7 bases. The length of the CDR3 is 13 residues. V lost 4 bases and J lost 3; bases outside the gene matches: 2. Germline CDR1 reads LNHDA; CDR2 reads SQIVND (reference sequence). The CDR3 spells CASSKGQDYGYTF. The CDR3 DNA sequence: TGTGCCAGTAGTAAAGGACAGGACTATGGCTACACCTTC. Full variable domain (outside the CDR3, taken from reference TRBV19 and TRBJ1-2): DGGITQSPKYLFRKEGQNVTLSCEQNLNHDAMYWYRQDPGQGLRLIYYSQIVNDFQKGDIAEGYSVSREKKESFPLTVTSAQKNPTAFYLCASSKGQDYGYTFGSGTRLTVV.

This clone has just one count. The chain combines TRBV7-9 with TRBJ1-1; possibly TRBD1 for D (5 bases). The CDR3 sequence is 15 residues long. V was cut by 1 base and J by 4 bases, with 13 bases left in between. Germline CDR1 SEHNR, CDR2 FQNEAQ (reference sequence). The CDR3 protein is CASSLVGGTFTEAFF. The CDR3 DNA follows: TGTGCCAGCAGCTTAGTTGGAGGGACCTTCACTGAAGCTTTCTTT. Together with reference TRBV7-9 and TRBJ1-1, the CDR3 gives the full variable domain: DTGVSQNPRHKITKRGQNVTFRCDPISEHNRLYWYRQTLGQGPEFLTYFQNEAQLEKSRLLSDRFSAERPKGSFSTLEIQRTEQGDSAMYLCASSLVGGTFTEAFFGQGTRLTVV.

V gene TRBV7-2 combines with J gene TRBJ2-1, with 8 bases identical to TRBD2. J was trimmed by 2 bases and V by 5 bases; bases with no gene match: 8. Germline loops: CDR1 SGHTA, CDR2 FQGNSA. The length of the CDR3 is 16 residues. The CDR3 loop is CASSIKPGLAYNEQFF. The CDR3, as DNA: TGTGCCAGCAGCATAAAACCGGGACTAGCCTACAATGAGCAGTTCTTC.

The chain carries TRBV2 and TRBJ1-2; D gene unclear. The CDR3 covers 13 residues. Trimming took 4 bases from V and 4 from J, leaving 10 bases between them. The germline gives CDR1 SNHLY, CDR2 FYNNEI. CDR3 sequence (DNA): TGTGCCAGCAGTGTGGCGGTTATCTATGGCTACACCTTC. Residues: CASSVAVIYGYTF.

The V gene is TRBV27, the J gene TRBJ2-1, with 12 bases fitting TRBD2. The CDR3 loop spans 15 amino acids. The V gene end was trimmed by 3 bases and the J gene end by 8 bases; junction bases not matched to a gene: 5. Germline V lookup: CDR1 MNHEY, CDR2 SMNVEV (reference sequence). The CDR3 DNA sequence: TGTGCCAGCAGTTTGCTAGCGGGGGGGCGTGATGAGCAGTTCTTC. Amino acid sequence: CASSLLAGGRDEQFF.